The clone carrying this TCR beta chain was counted only a few times. The sample belongs to a study of blood T cells in healthy people across ages. The CDR3 runs 15 residues. The trim removed 3 bases at V and 6 bases at J, leaving 10 bases unmatched. CDR1 MDHEN and CDR2 SYDVKM come from the germline V gene. A sample-barcoded 5' primer and a J-beta primer mix were used in a second PCR of roughly 7 to 12 cycles. A minimum of 2.5 million CDR3-containing paired-end reads was obtained for each sample. TCRdb re-derived calls from the 5' RACE reads in MiXCR, one entry per CDR3 protein. The data contain 760,000 or so distinct CDR3 sequences, more than 20% of them singletons. The same data also contributed to another study, on T cells of mothers and their children. That study adds: The donor cohort consisted of three healthy Caucasian mothers and their six children.

The clonotype originates from a boy between 5 and 17 years old in good health. Source material: blood. The chain links TRBV28 to TRBJ2-7; 8 bases line up with TRBD1. CDR3 residues: CASSFSDRGFAEQYF. In DNA, the CDR3 is TGTGCCAGCAGTTTCTCTGACAGGGGTTTTGCCGAGCAGTACTTC. Filled out from reference TRBV28 and TRBJ2-7, the complete variable domain reads DVKVTQSSRYLVKRTGEKVFLECVQDMDHENMFWYRQDPGLGLRLIYFSYDVKMKEKGDIPEGYSVSREKKERFSLILESASTNQTSMYLCASSFSDRGFAEQYFGPGTRLTVT.